This entry is about one T cell receptor beta chain. This record belongs to a study of blood T cell repertoires in COVID-19. The overall study: Acute and convalescent COVID-19 samples came from the United States, Italy and Spain. The analysed material was cDNA or gDNA that came from T cells, B-cell-depleted T cells, or PBMCs.

Authors' methods: Reference gene primer amplification gave nucleated cell count estimates. Data came from immunoSEQ multiplex PCR; TCRdb stores just in-frame clones and leaves some out. V and J calls plus clone size are reproduced from that table; the DNA served to infer D and trimming. The sample shows approximately 20,000 clones, about 90% of them seen only once. Germline V gene sequence: CDR1 GTSNPN, CDR2 SVGIG (reference sequence). This CDR3 has 15 amino acids. Trimming left V 2 bases short and J 0 bases short, with 14 bases between. The sequence came from a human donor in a cohort sampled during active COVID-19. The genes are TRBV30 and TRBJ2-7, with D maybe TRBD1 (6 bases). Material for sequencing was peripheral blood. The DNA of the CDR3 is TGTGCCTGGAGTAGTTACGACAGGTCCTCCTACGAGCAGTACTTC. Translating it yields CAWSSYDRSSYEQYF.